These 32 T cell receptor beta chains were sequenced from one sample in a study of cytomegalovirus exposure and HLA in healthy donors. Use of 60 Vbeta and 13 Jbeta primers characterized the PCR. TCRdb's table, derived via immunoSEQ multiplex PCR, lists solely in-frame clones and lacks some. The sample carries about 170,000 clones, 55% to 65% recorded once. Sequences were obtained from PBMCs. These receptors originate from a man in his forties in good health and CMV-seronegative.

This clone was picked up a small number of times. The chain employs TRBV19 and TRBJ1-5; 9 nucleotides match TRBD1. The trim removed 4 bases at V and 5 bases at J, leaving 9 bases unmatched. The germline V gene has CDR1 LNHDA and CDR2 SQIVND (reference sequence). The CDR3 is made up of 16 amino acids. In DNA, the CDR3 is TGTGCCAGTAGTACCTCCCCGACAGGGGGTCATCAGCCCCAGCATTTT. Protein sequence: CASSTSPTGGHQPQHF.

V usage is TRBV30 and J usage is TRBJ2-3; 11 nucleotides agree with TRBD2. The V segment lost 1 base and the J segment 0 bases; nucleotides outside the gene matches: 3. CDR1 and CDR2 from the germline V gene are GTSNPN and SVGIG (reference sequence). The CDR3 consists of 16 residues. The CDR3 is CAWSAGTSGSTDTQYF. The CDR3, as DNA: TGTGCCTGGAGTGCAGGGACTAGCGGTAGCACAGATACGCAGTATTTT. The full variable domain, its missing parts supplied by reference TRBV30 and TRBJ2-3, is SQTIHQWPATLVQPVGSPLSLECTVEGTSNPNLYWYRQAAGRGLQLLFYSVGIGQISSEVPQNLSASRPQDRQFILSSKKLLLSDSGFYLCAWSAGTSGSTDTQYFGPGTRLTVL.

The CDR3 nucleotides are TGTGCCAGCACGATAGAGGGAGGGGGAAACACTGAAGCTTTCTTT. Its translation is CASTIEGGGNTEAFF. This sequence joins TRBV7-9 and TRBJ1-1, with a possible D match to TRBD1 (6 bases). V lost 7 bases and J 2 bases, leaving 17 bases between the germline ends. Germline assignment: CDR1 SEHNR and CDR2 FQNEAQ (reference sequence). This CDR3 comprises 15 residues.

Notes on this clone: The sample contains more than one DNA sequence encoding this CDR3. CDR3 protein: CASSWRAGPGANVLTF. CDR3 nucleotide sequence: TGTGCCAGCAGCTGGAGGGCAGGGCCCGGGGCCAACGTCCTGACTTTC. The chain recombines TRBV7-9 with TRBJ2-6; D possibly corresponds to TRBD2 (6 bases). CDR1 SEHNR and CDR2 FQNEAQ come from the germline V gene (reference sequence). V lost 4 bases to trimming and J lost 4 bases, with 14 bases between them. This CDR3 has 16 residues.

The V call is TRBV7-2, the J call TRBJ2-1, with 8 bases lining up with TRBD1. Germline V lookup: CDR1 SGHTA, CDR2 FQGNSA. With 1 base clipped from V and 5 bases from J, the junction kept 4 bases outside the gene matches. CDR3 length equals 15 residues. The CDR3 is CASSLEGQAHNEQFF. The CDR3, as DNA: TGTGCCAGCAGCTTAGAGGGACAGGCCCACAATGAGCAGTTCTTC.

The V call is TRBV2, the J call TRBJ2-1, with D possibly TRBD2 on 5 matching bases. This CDR3 is built from 13 residues. Trimming took off 3 bases at V and 4 bases at J, with 7 bases between the two ends. Germline V gene data show CDR1 as SNHLY and CDR2 as FYNNEI. The CDR3 coding sequence is TGTGCCAGCAGTGACCTAGCATACAATGAGCAGTTCTTC. It translates to CASSDLAYNEQFF.

This chain joins TRBV5-1 and TRBJ2-2; D perhaps matches TRBD1 (6 bases). Per the germline V gene, CDR1 is SGHRS and CDR2 is YFSETQ. Trimming removed 0 bases from V and 1 base from J, with 10 bases in between. CDR3 length: 16 residues. The CDR3 nucleotides are TGCGCCAGCAGCTTGGCCGGCAGGGGGAACACCGGGGAGCTGTTTTTT. Translating gives CASSLAGRGNTGELFF.

This clone was seen only once. The chain combines TRBV7-9 with TRBJ2-1, with TRBD2 matching over 8 bases. With V trimmed by 3 bases and J by 4 bases, 14 bases remained unmatched. The germline CDR1 and CDR2 sequences are SEHNR and FQNEAQ (reference sequence). This CDR3 comprises 18 residues. This chain's CDR3 is CASSFSGVRGGPYNEQFF. CDR3 coding DNA: TGTGCCAGCAGCTTTAGCGGCGTTCGCGGGGGGCCGTACAATGAGCAGTTCTTC.

The chain has TRBV11-2 and TRBJ2-4; TRBD2 matches at 9 bases. CDR3 length equals 13 residues. Per the germline V gene, CDR1 is SGHAT and CDR2 is FQNNGV. V shed 4 bases and J 7 bases; nucleotides not matched to a gene: 2. In DNA form, the CDR3 reads TGTGCCAGCAGCTCCGCGGGGGGGAACATTCAGTACTTC. Its translation is CASSSAGGNIQYF.

The chain joins TRBV27 to TRBJ2-5; perhaps TRBD1 as D (5 bases). The DNA end is a closer match to TRBJ2-7, so the J assignment may be wrong. The CDR3 has 14 residues. Germline V CDR1 and CDR2: MNHEY, SMNVEV (reference sequence). The CDR3 sequence is CASSLRQGNYEQYF. In DNA form, the CDR3 reads TGTGCCAGCAGTTTACGGCAGGGTAACTACGAGCAGTACTTC.

The chain joins TRBV7-9 to TRBJ2-3; D is possibly TRBD1 (6 bases). The germline gives CDR1 SEHNR, CDR2 FQNEAQ (reference sequence). The CDR3 loop spans 13 amino acids. In DNA, the CDR3 is TGTGCTCTAAACAGGGAAAACACAGATACGCAGTATTTT. It specifies CALNRENTDTQYF.

This clone appeared a few times. V and J are TRBV28 and TRBJ1-1, with 9 positions matching TRBD1. Germline V gene lookup returns CDR1 MDHEN and CDR2 SYDVKM. Losses at the gene ends were 7 bases for V and 3 bases for J; bases not matched to a gene: 6. The CDR3 is 14 residues long. CDR3 coding DNA: TGTGCCAGCACGCGGACAGGGGTTGACACTGAAGCTTTCTTT. Translated: CASTRTGVDTEAFF. Using reference TRBV28 and TRBJ1-1 for the parts outside the CDR3, the full variable domain is DVKVTQSSRYLVKRTGEKVFLECVQDMDHENMFWYRQDPGLGLRLIYFSYDVKMKEKGDIPEGYSVSREKKERFSLILESASTNQTSMYLCASTRTGVDTEAFFGQGTRLTVV.

In this sample, this clone turned up a few times. The V call is TRBV5-6, the J call TRBJ2-5, with D maybe TRBD2 (6 bases). The germline CDR1 and CDR2 sequences are SGHDT and YYEEEE. This CDR3 comprises 17 residues. Trimming removed 1 base at V and 3 bases at J, with 19 bases between. The CDR3 DNA is TGTGCCAGCAGCTTGAGTTGGGGAGGTTCGCAAAAAGAGACCCAGTACTTC. The encoded protein is CASSLSWGGSQKETQYF.

This sequence joins TRBV2 and TRBJ2-7; tentatively, D is TRBD2 (5 bases). V shed 8 bases and J shed 2 bases, with 16 bases lying between them. The CDR3 is 14 residues long. The germline CDR1 and CDR2 sequences are SNHLY and FYNNEI. CDR3 amino acids: CASGSGFFPYEQYF. DNA of the CDR3: TGTGCCAGCGGCTCGGGGTTTTTTCCCTACGAGCAGTACTTC.

The rearrangement uses TRBV9 and TRBJ1-1; D is unclear. With 1 base removed from V and 0 bases from J, the gap between germline ends came to 10 bases. The V gene's germline CDR1 is SGDLS and CDR2 YYNGEE. This CDR3 contains 15 residues. The CDR3 nucleotides are TGTGCCAGCAGCGTATCGGGGTCTGTGAACACTGAAGCTTTCTTT. Amino acid sequence: CASSVSGSVNTEAFF.

V and J are TRBV14 and TRBJ2-1, with 11 bases lining up with TRBD2. V was pared by 5 bases and J by 10 bases, with 1 base of the junction left unmatched. This CDR3 spans 12 amino acids. The germline V gene has CDR1 SGHDN and CDR2 FVKESK. CDR3 nucleotide sequence: TGTGCCAGCAGCTGGACTAGCGGGGAGCAGTTCTTC. Encoded protein: CASSWTSGEQFF.

This clone was observed a handful of times. V is TRBV30 and J is TRBJ1-3; 9 bases agree with TRBD1. Germline V gene data show CDR1 as GTSNPN and CDR2 as SVGIG (reference sequence). V gave up 0 bases and J gave up 2 bases; unmatched junction bases: 8. The CDR3 is made up of 17 amino acids. In nucleotides, the CDR3 is TGTGCCTGGAGTGTTTACAGGGGGCGAACCCCTGGAAACACCATATATTTT. The encoded protein is CAWSVYRGRTPGNTIYF.

This chain connects TRBV7-3 to TRBJ2-3; 9 bases are shared with TRBD1. The CDR3 length is 16 residues. In germline, CDR1 is SGHTA, CDR2 FQGTGA. V gave up 5 bases and J gave up 3 bases; unmatched junction bases: 9. The CDR3 loop reads CASSNNPGTGTDTQYF. The DNA of the CDR3 is TGTGCCAGCAGCAACAATCCCGGGACAGGGACAGATACGCAGTATTTT.

This clone was picked up a small number of times. The chain is built from TRBV5-8 and TRBJ2-1; D is uncertain. The germline CDR1 and CDR2 sequences are SGHTS and YDEGEE. The CDR3 spans 14 residues. V lost 1 base to trimming and J lost 0 bases, with 5 bases between them. The CDR3 loop is CASSLSSSYNEQFF. The CDR3 DNA follows: TGTGCCAGCAGCTTGAGTAGCTCCTACAATGAGCAGTTCTTC.

In the case of this clone: This same CDR3 is encoded by further DNA sequences in the sample. The chain couples TRBV27 to TRBJ2-7; tentative D call: TRBD2 (6 bases). V dropped 2 bases and J dropped 4 bases, with 15 bases sitting between them. Germline CDR1 is MNHEY and CDR2 is SMNVEV (reference sequence). This CDR3 comprises 15 residues. CDR3 DNA: TGTGCCAGCAGTTTACGGGGACTGGCGGGATACGAGCAGTACTTC. Encoded protein: CASSLRGLAGYEQYF.

This clone was picked up a small number of times. The chain joins TRBV6-1 to TRBJ2-5, with 10 bases matching TRBD2. The J call is in doubt because the DNA end fits TRBJ2-7 better. Germline lookup yields CDR1 MNHNS and CDR2 SASEGT. The CDR3 length is 16 residues. CDR3: CASSALAGVTSYEQYF. As DNA, the CDR3 is TGTGCCAGCAGTGCGCTAGCGGGGGTTACCTCCTACGAGCAGTACTTC.

The CDR3 bases are TGTGCCAGCAGTTTTGCTAGCTGGGATACGCAGTATTTT. It translates to CASSFASWDTQYF. This sequence joins TRBV27 and TRBJ2-3; possible D gene TRBD2, 5 bases. Trimming stripped 3 bases from V and 6 bases from J, with 10 bases between. Germline CDR1 and CDR2: MNHEY and SMNVEV (reference sequence). The CDR3 is 13 residues long.

The J gene is TRBJ1-2, the V gene TRBV15; 7 bases are a match to TRBD1. The CDR3 sequence is 14 residues long. Germline V gives CDR1 LNHNV, CDR2 YYDKDF (reference sequence). The junction had 7 bases not matched to a gene; V was cut back by 5 bases and J by 4 bases. CDR3 bases: TGTGCCACCAGCGGGGAACAGGGGAGCTATGGCTACACCTTC. It specifies CATSGEQGSYGYTF.

DNA for the CDR3: TGCAGCGTTGCGTACAGCGGGCAGACCTACGAGCAGTACTTC. Amino acids: CSVAYSGQTYEQYF. V gene TRBV29-1 combines with J gene TRBJ2-7; maybe TRBD2 (6 bases). The CDR3 is made up of 14 amino acids. Germline lookup yields CDR1 SQVTM and CDR2 ANQGSEA. Trimming pared 4 bases from V and 2 bases from J, leaving 15 bases between.

This rearrangement joins TRBV7-2 to TRBJ2-1; 15 nucleotides match TRBD2. The CDR3 consists of 18 residues. With V trimmed by 3 bases and J by 10 bases, 13 bases remained unmatched. Germline V lookup: CDR1 SGHTA, CDR2 FQGNSA. The CDR3 DNA reads as TGTGCCAGCAGCTTTAGGAGGACTAGCGGGAGGGCTTCAGGAGAGCAGTTCTTC. Encoded protein: CASSFRRTSGRASGEQFF.

The table lists this clone with a few counts. The chain has TRBV7-6 and TRBJ2-2, with 10 bases identical to TRBD2. This CDR3 contains 16 residues. Germline V CDR1 and CDR2: SGHVS, FNYEAQ. V was clipped by 4 bases and J by 1 base; unmatched bases: 3. The CDR3 sequence: CASSSGLAENTGELFF. The CDR3 bases are TGTGCCAGCAGCTCCGGACTAGCGGAGAACACCGGGGAGCTGTTTTTT.

The chain has TRBV19 and TRBJ1-5; TRBD1 is a possible D gene (5 bases). V was pared by 6 bases and J by 7 bases, with 16 bases between. CDR1 and CDR2 from the germline V gene are LNHDA and SQIVND (reference sequence). The CDR3 totals 14 residues. CDR3 in DNA: TGTGCCAGTAGCCTAAGGACAAGGGGACAGCCCCAGCATTTT. Translation gives CASSLRTRGQPQHF.

This chain joins TRBV15 and TRBJ2-5; perhaps TRBD2 as D (7 bases). V dropped 1 base and J dropped 5 bases, with 17 bases sitting between them. The CDR3 totals 16 residues. The germline V gene has CDR1 LNHNV and CDR2 YYDKDF (reference sequence). The CDR3 region has the DNA TGTGCCACCAGCAGAGTCGCGGGGGCGGGGGAGGAGACCCAGTACTTC. Amino acids: CATSRVAGAGEETQYF.

The genes are TRBV5-1 and TRBJ2-7, with TRBD1 matching 11 bases. The CDR3 totals 16 residues. Germline CDR1 reads SGHRS; CDR2 reads YFSETQ. The ends lost 5 bases at V and 3 bases at J; junction bases unmatched: 10. CDR3 DNA sequence: TGCGCCAGCAGACGAGATCCCGGGACAGGGGGCTACGAGCAGTACTTC. It is translated as CASRRDPGTGGYEQYF.

On this clone itself: The same CDR3 also results from other DNA sequences found in this sample. The rearrangement uses TRBV5-1 and TRBJ2-5, with 8 bases lining up with TRBD1. The germline V gene has CDR1 SGHRS and CDR2 YFSETQ. The V gene end was trimmed by 4 bases and the J gene end by 5 bases; junction bases not matched to a gene: 10. CDR3 length equals 15 residues. In nucleotides, the CDR3 is TGCGCCAGCAGCCCCGGGCAGGGGGCACGGGAGACCCAGTACTTC. Its protein product is CASSPGQGARETQYF.

The V call is TRBV30, the J call TRBJ1-1; TRBD1 matches at 9 bases. The germline CDR1 and CDR2 sequences are GTSNPN and SVGIG (reference sequence). This CDR3 has 12 residues. J lost 11 bases, V lost 3 bases, and 7 bases had no gene match. As DNA, the CDR3 is TGTGCCTGGAGGGACAGGGGACTGGGGGCTTTCTTT. It specifies CAWRDRGLGAFF.

The rearrangement links TRBV18 to TRBJ2-5; 10 nucleotides line up with TRBD1. The trim removed 4 bases at V and 5 bases at J, leaving 4 bases unmatched. The CDR3 runs to 14 residues. Per the germline V gene, CDR1 is KGHSH and CDR2 is LQKENI. CDR3 in amino acids: CASSRDRGRETQYF. DNA of the CDR3: TGTGCCAGCTCACGGGACAGGGGTCGGGAGACCCAGTACTTC. Drawing the rest from reference TRBV18 and TRBJ2-5, the complete variable domain is NAGVMQNPRHLVRRRGQEARLRCSPMKGHSHVYWYRQLPEEGLKFMVYLQKENIIDESGMPKERFSAEFPKEGPSILRIQQVVRGDSAAYFCASSRDRGRETQYFGPGTRLLVL.